Only a few counts were recorded for the clone carrying this T cell receptor (beta chain). V lost 6 bases to trimming and J lost 2 bases, with 8 bases between them. The CDR3 covers 12 residues. The record originates from a study of blood T cell repertoires in COVID-19. Study overall: Sites across the United States, Italy and Spain contributed samples from acute and convalescent COVID-19. The analysed material was cDNA or gDNA that came from T cells, B-cell-depleted T cells, or PBMCs.

Assay used: immunoSEQ multiplex PCR; TCRdb lists only in-frame clones, some missing. The data hold roughly 86,000 clones, with around 91% observed a single time. The chain has TRBV12-3 or TRBV12-4 and TRBJ2-7; no clear D. The sequence came from a woman aged 45-65 years in a cohort sampled during active COVID-19. The sequencing input was peripheral blood. CDR3 region: CASSLNTYEQYF. The CDR3 DNA follows: TGTGCCAGCAGCCTGAACACCTACGAGCAGTACTTC.